Below, 6 T cell receptor delta chains from the same sample are listed, as sequenced in a study of human gamma delta and Vdelta1 T cells. TCRdb re-called the PCR reads with CATT. This sample has fewer than 15,000 delta-chain clones, with less than 60% found just once. Their target antigens are unknown. The sequenced sample was Vdelta1 gamma-delta T cells from blood grown in culture (DOT cells). The receptor set was obtained from a human donor in good health.

This clone was counted between two and nine times. The V and J genes are TRDV1 and TRDJ1; D remains ambiguous. The V and J ends lost 0 bases and 1 base respectively, with 9 bases between them. CDR3 length: 15 amino acids. In germline, CDR1 is TSWWSYY, CDR2 QGS. CDR3 loop: CALGELRTTTDKLIF. CDR3 DNA sequence: TGTGCTCTTGGGGAACTACGAACTACCACCGATAAACTCATCTTT.

This clone is medium-sized in the sample. Within the sample, other DNA sequences also encode this same CDR3. The V gene is TRDV1, the J gene TRDJ1, with 12 nucleotides matching TRDD3. Germline V lookup: CDR1 TSWWSYY, CDR2 QGS. The CDR3 runs 21 residues. The V segment lost 5 bases and the J segment 1 base; nucleotides outside the gene matches: 20. CDR3 bases: TGTGCTCTTGGGTCGGCCCTTACCCGTACTGGGGGATACAGGCCCACCGATAAACTCATCTTT. Translation: CALGSALTRTGGYRPTDKLIF.

This rearrangement joins TRDV1 to TRDJ1, with unresolved D. Between the trimmed V and J ends, which lost 2 bases and 0 bases, there was a span of 22 bases. CDR1 TSWWSYY and CDR2 QGS come from the germline V gene. The CDR3 runs to 19 residues. CDR3 residues: CALGEGTKPHYHNTDKLIF. CDR3 sequence (DNA): TGTGCTCTTGGGGAAGGAACTAAGCCGCACTACCATAACACCGATAAACTCATCTTT.

This clone was seen just once. This chain uses TRDV1 with TRDJ2; D tentatively fits TRDD2 or TRDD3 (5 bases each). The CDR3 extends over 22 amino acids. Per the germline V gene, CDR1 is TSWWSYY and CDR2 is QGS. V lost 2 bases and J 13 bases, leaving 41 bases between the germline ends. This CDR3 reads CALGERGPSFRRTTTQTGGLFF. The CDR3 nucleotides are TGTGCTCTTGGGGAAAGAGGGCCTTCTTTCCGCCGGACTACTACCCAGACGGGGGGACTCTTCTTT.

The sample holds a few counts of this clone. The chain carries TRDV1 and TRDJ1, with TRDD2 matching over 9 bases. The length of the CDR3 is 19 residues. V lost 4 bases, J lost 0 bases, and 15 bases stayed unmatched. CDR1 and CDR2 (germline): TSWWSYY, QGS. In nucleotides, the CDR3 is TGTGCTCTTGGGGTTTCGGCCTTCCTACGGGGCCCGTACACCGATAAACTCATCTTT. It translates to CALGVSAFLRGPYTDKLIF.

To note about this clone: The junction shows a germline mismatch at one end, possibly a read error. This CDR3 is also generated by other DNA sequences in the sample. V is TRDV1 and J is TRDJ1, with 12 bases lining up with TRDD3. The germline CDR1 and CDR2 sequences are TSWWSYY and QGS. This CDR3 contains 20 residues. Here the CDR3 reads CALGARPSTGGYPYTDKLIF. The CDR3 DNA reads TGTGCTCTTGGGGCCCGACCTTCGACTGGGGGATACCCTTACACAGATAAACTCATCTTT.